The entry below gives a single TCR beta chain sequence along with its context. Its antigen is unknown. Nothing much larger sits one base from this clone, and base qualities are not available. Libraries were constructed by 5' RACE. Sequencing was performed on an Illumina HiSeq 2500. The second PCR ran for roughly 7 to 12 cycles and used a J-beta primer mix along with a sample-barcoded 5' primer. A unique molecular identifier was introduced onto each TCR beta cDNA molecule by a template-switch 5' adaptor carrying 12 random nucleotides. Each sample yielded at least 2.5 million CDR3-containing paired-end reads. First-strand cDNA synthesis was performed from all RNA using the Mint cDNA synthesis kit, with priming by a TRBC-specific oligonucleotide. After uracil-DNA glycosylase treatment, a first 18-cycle PCR used universal primers M1SS and BC2_uni_R on all cDNA. Processing in the source paper ran as follows. For normalization, 1 million high-quality reads, each with a distinct molecular identifier, were randomly selected from each sample. Reads with shared molecular identifiers were discarded instead of being binned into consensus sequences. MiTCR, set to a Q25 quality threshold and the strictest error-elimination algorithm, was used for CDR3 identification, clonotype clustering and error correction. A nonparametric unseen species model using Euler transformation provided a lower-bound estimate of total TCR beta diversity. The raw public reads went through TCRdb reprocessing: fastp at Q25, MiXCR clone calling, in-frame beta chains kept. Each CDR3 protein gets just one entry, which takes the most common genes and DNA from the rows behind it. For this entry, the V and J calls and clone size follow TCRdb and not the study's own pipeline. This sample gives roughly 720,000 distinct CDR3 sequences in total; about 48% of them show up just once. Clones ranked in the top ten supply about 42% of the sample.

The data were obtained in a study of blood T cells in healthy people across ages (dated by TCRdb to 2015 to 2017). Background for the entire study: In model experiments, template switching captured roughly one uniquely barcoded TCR beta cDNA molecule for every two T cells. Using deep sequencing normalized with unique cDNA molecular identifiers, the study measured how TCR beta repertoire diversity changes with age. The donors were split into four age groups: young (average around 15 years), middle-aged (roughly 42), aged (approximately 59) and long-lived (about 82). To avoid experimental bias, donors of different ages were distributed randomly across sequencing lanes. For two donors (one aged 18 to 30 and one aged 80 or older), the study analyzed two additional independent replicas of 1 million unique cDNA reads from the same blood draw. What the study reported, not specific to this receptor: Because profiling used bulk unsorted PBMCs, naive and antigen-experienced compartments could not be compared conclusively. The CMV infection status of donors was not known, potentially confounding age-related changes in expanded clonotypes. As age increased, observed TCR beta diversity per million T cells dropped in a roughly linear way, and a significant reduction was already evident by age about 40. Total diversity estimates from one million sequenced T cells were considered lower bounds and underestimates. There was a strong correlation between observed TCR beta diversity and the percentage of naive T cells measured by flow cytometry. Compared with the aged group, the long-lived group had more naive CD4+ T cells, fewer expanded clones and increased TCR diversity, suggesting age selection.

There are 16 amino acids in the CDR3, from cysteine to phenylalanine inclusive. The entry retains the CDR3 DNA only, 48 bases that are in frame from base 1. V loses 1 base, J loses 8 bases, and the germline ends lie 18 bases apart. Sequences SGHDN (CDR1) and FVKESK (CDR2) are obtained from the germline V gene. Systemically healthy Caucasian individuals from Russia, about 38 in total and aged roughly 6 to 100 years, were included as donors. Each donor gave 8 to 10 milliliters of peripheral blood, drawn into EDTA-treated Vacutainer tubes. Ficoll-Paque density-gradient centrifugation was used to isolate PBMCs, with at least 7 million per sample. Trizol reagent was used to extract total RNA from the PBMCs, yielding at least 5.5 micrograms per sample. Naive CD45RAhigh/CD27high T cell percentages were measured by flow cytometry on a PBMC aliquot from every donor.

The source of this sequence is a man older than 75 in good health. In this chain, TRBV14 is recombined with TRBJ2-1, with the D gene not confidently named. The sample comprised blood. For the CDR3, the sequence is CASSQGPGLRWDEQFF. The DNA sequence is as follows: TGTGCCAGCAGCCAAGGCCCGGGTCTGAGGTGGGATGAGCAGTTCTTC.